The 29 T cell receptor beta chains presented below share a single source sample, sequenced in a study of blood T cell repertoires in COVID-19. TCRdb's table, derived via immunoSEQ multiplex PCR, lists solely in-frame clones and lacks some. The sample gives some 200,000 clones, just under 85% of which show up once; 7.6% is in the top ten. Sequenced input: peripheral blood. These receptors were obtained from a woman aged 50 to 65 with active or convalescent COVID-19.

V usage is TRBV11-2 and J usage is TRBJ1-1, with no clear D. The germline CDR1 and CDR2 sequences are SGHAT and FQNNGV. V lost 0 bases, J lost 5 bases, and 10 bases lay in between. This CDR3 contains 14 residues. The CDR3 DNA follows: TGTGCCAGCAGCTTAGACAGGTATAGTACTGAAGCTTTCTTT. Its protein product is CASSLDRYSTEAFF.

The chain couples TRBV28 to TRBJ2-5; TRBD2 matches 8 bases. Per germline, CDR1 MDHEN and CDR2 SYDVKM. Trimming took 5 bases from V and 5 from J; bases not matched to a gene: 7. The CDR3 totals 14 residues. The CDR3 bases are TGTGCCAGCAGTGCCGGGAGGGCCGGTGAGACCCAGTACTTC. Its protein is CASSAGRAGETQYF. Full variable domain (remainder filled in from reference TRBV28 and TRBJ2-5): DVKVTQSSRYLVKRTGEKVFLECVQDMDHENMFWYRQDPGLGLRLIYFSYDVKMKEKGDIPEGYSVSREKKERFSLILESASTNQTSMYLCASSAGRAGETQYFGPGTRLLVL.

This sequence joins TRBV6-1 and TRBJ2-3; the match to TRBD1 covers 9 bases. CDR1 MNHNS and CDR2 SASEGT come from the germline V gene. CDR3 size: 16 residues. J was trimmed by 1 base and V by 4 bases; bases with no gene match: 6. Here the CDR3 reads CASSAGRQGGTDTQYF. DNA of the CDR3: TGTGCCAGCAGTGCCGGCCGACAGGGGGGCACAGATACGCAGTATTTT.

V and J are TRBV6-4 and TRBJ2-3, with a possible D match to TRBD2 (6 bases). V lost 6 bases and J 0 bases, leaving 10 bases between the germline ends. Germline-derived CDR1 and CDR2 are MRHNA and SNTAGT. This CDR3 region has 14 residues. The CDR3 protein is CASSAGTSTDTQYF. As DNA, the CDR3 is TGTGCCAGCAGCGCCGGGACTAGCACAGATACGCAGTATTTT.

This chain connects TRBV29-1 to TRBJ1-2, with 8 bases identical to TRBD1. The CDR3 runs 13 residues. Looked up from germline, CDR1 is SQVTM and CDR2 is ANQGSEA. After removal of 6 bases from V and 0 bases from J, the junction contained 3 bases not matched to a gene. CDR3 residues: CSVGQGPNYGYTF. Here the CDR3 DNA reads TGCAGCGTCGGACAGGGACCTAACTATGGCTACACCTTC.

The chain is built from TRBV9 and TRBJ1-4, with no clear D. The CDR3 has 15 residues. Per germline, CDR1 SGDLS and CDR2 YYNGEE. V lost 4 bases to trimming and J lost 0 bases, with 10 bases between them. The CDR3 bases are TGTGCCAGCAGCCCCACGGGGACAACTAATGAAAAACTGTTTTTT. Its translation is CASSPTGTTNEKLFF.

The genes are TRBV28 and TRBJ2-7, with 7 bases fitting TRBD2. V shed 6 bases and J 0 bases; nucleotides not matched to a gene: 8. Germline-derived CDR1 and CDR2 are MDHEN and SYDVKM. CDR3 length equals 15 residues. The CDR3 loop is CASSSSGKISYEQYF. CDR3 coding DNA: TGTGCCAGCAGCTCTAGCGGCAAAATCTCCTACGAGCAGTACTTC.

This sequence joins TRBV6-5 and TRBJ2-1; D remains unclear. Trimming stripped 5 bases from V and 8 bases from J, with 7 bases between. There are 11 residues in the CDR3. Per the germline V gene, CDR1 is MNHEY and CDR2 is SVGAGI. The CDR3 reads CASSPLYEQFF. CDR3 sequence (DNA): TGTGCCAGCAGTCCCCTCTATGAGCAGTTCTTC.

The chain combines TRBV19 with TRBJ1-2; 9 bases are shared with TRBD1. This CDR3 comprises 15 residues. The germline CDR1 and CDR2 sequences are LNHDA and SQIVND (reference sequence). The trim removed 7 bases at V and 0 bases at J, leaving 6 bases unmatched. CDR3 amino acids: CASTRTGDSNYGYTF. The CDR3 nucleotides read TGTGCCAGTACCCGGACAGGGGACTCTAACTATGGCTACACCTTC.

The CDR3 nucleotides are TGTGCCAGCAGTGAGGGAGGACAAGATACGCAGTATTTT. It codes for CASSEGGQDTQYF. V gene TRBV6-4 combines with J gene TRBJ2-3, with D tentatively TRBD2 (6 bases). Germline V gives CDR1 MRHNA, CDR2 SNTAGT. This CDR3 spans 13 amino acids. Between the trimmed V and J ends, which lost 3 bases and 5 bases, there was a span of 9 bases.

The chain has TRBV7-6 and TRBJ1-4, with 9 bases that match TRBD1. Unmatched junction bases numbered 1, after V lost 1 base and J lost 1 base. The CDR3 extends over 16 amino acids. Germline V lookup: CDR1 SGHVS, CDR2 FNYEAQ. The CDR3 loop is CASSLGTGVTNEKLFF. The CDR3 bases are TGTGCCAGCAGCTTAGGGACAGGGGTAACTAATGAAAAACTGTTTTTT. Supplemented by reference TRBV7-6 and TRBJ1-4, the full variable domain reads GAGVSQSPRYKVTKRGQDVALRCDPISGHVSLYWYRQALGQGPEFLTYFNYEAQQDKSGLPNDRFSAERPEGSISTLTIQRTEQRDSAMYRCASSLGTGVTNEKLFFGSGTQLSVL.

In this sample, this clone turned up a few times. J is TRBJ2-7 and V is TRBV19, with TRBD1 matching over 9 bases. The V gene end was trimmed by 6 bases and the J gene end by 4 bases; junction bases not matched to a gene: 1. CDR1 and CDR2 from the germline V gene are LNHDA and SQIVND (reference sequence). The CDR3 length is 12 residues. The CDR3 DNA reads TGTGCCAGTAGGGACAGGGGATACGAGCAGTACTTC. Amino acid sequence: CASRDRGYEQYF.

This clone was counted a few times. The chain joins TRBV2 to TRBJ2-2; 7 nucleotides match TRBD1. CDR1 and CDR2 from the germline V gene are SNHLY and FYNNEI. The CDR3 sequence is 14 residues long. V lost 6 bases and J lost 1; bases outside the gene matches: 2. The CDR3 reads CASRRQGNTGELFF. The CDR3, as DNA: TGTGCCAGCAGGCGACAGGGGAACACCGGGGAGCTGTTTTTT.

V gene TRBV27 combines with J gene TRBJ2-6, with D uncertain. Germline CDR1 MNHEY, CDR2 SMNVEV (reference sequence). CDR3 length: 15 residues. V lost 6 bases, J lost 3 bases, and 12 bases lay in between. The CDR3 coding sequence is TGTGCCAGCAGCCGCACGGGTCTTGGGGCCAACGTCCTGACTTTC. Translation gives CASSRTGLGANVLTF.

This clone was seen just once. The V and J genes are TRBV12-3 or TRBV12-4 and TRBJ2-5, with D possibly TRBD1 on 6 matching bases. Trimming shortened V by 6 bases and J by 5 bases, and 13 bases separated the two germline ends. The CDR3 sequence is 13 residues long. The CDR3 region is CASSSQGIETQYF. In DNA form, the CDR3 reads TGTGCCAGCAGCTCACAGGGAATCGAGACCCAGTACTTC.

The V call is TRBV14, the J call TRBJ1-2; D unresolved. Germline V gene data show CDR1 as SGHDN and CDR2 as FVKESK. The CDR3 totals 13 residues. V lost 4 bases and J 8 bases, leaving 14 bases between the germline ends. In DNA form, the CDR3 reads TGTGCCAGCAGCCTCGGGATCGCGCGGGGCTACACCTTC. Residues: CASSLGIARGYTF.

This clone was seen only once. The genes are TRBV6-5 and TRBJ1-2; 7 nucleotides agree with TRBD1. After removal of 6 bases from V and 4 bases from J, the junction contained 8 bases not matched to a gene. Germline CDR1 and CDR2: MNHEY and SVGAGI. The CDR3 has 14 residues. CDR3 region: CASSWVGQTYGYTF. CDR3 DNA sequence: TGTGCCAGCAGCTGGGTGGGACAGACCTATGGCTACACCTTC.

The chain is built from TRBV2 and TRBJ1-6, with TRBD1 matching 7 bases. Looked up from germline, CDR1 is SNHLY and CDR2 is FYNNEI. This CDR3 comprises 15 residues. V gave up 10 bases and J gave up 7 bases; unmatched junction bases: 13. This CDR3 reads CANSQGPPKNSPLHF. The CDR3 DNA reads as TGTGCCAACTCACAGGGGCCCCCTAAGAATTCACCCCTCCACTTT.

V and J are TRBV7-2 and TRBJ2-6; the D gene is possibly TRBD1 (6 bases). The length of the CDR3 is 17 residues. Looked up from germline, CDR1 is SGHTA and CDR2 is FQGNSA. The V end was cut by 4 bases, the J end by 0 bases, with 13 bases between. The CDR3 DNA reads TGTGCCAGCAGCTCATACGGGACAAGCTCTGGGGCCAACGTCCTGACTTTC. Its translation: CASSSYGTSSGANVLTF. The whole variable domain, remainder taken from reference TRBV7-2 and TRBJ2-6, is GAGVSQSPSNKVTEKGKDVELRCDPISGHTALYWYRQSLGQGLEFLIYFQGNSAPDKSGLPSDRFSAERTGGSVSTLTIQRTQQEDSAVYLCASSSYGTSSGANVLTFGAGSRLTVL.

The rearrangement joins TRBV5-8 to TRBJ1-6, with TRBD1 matching over 11 bases. The CDR3 contains 16 residues. V was pared by 3 bases and J by 9 bases, with 8 bases of the junction left unmatched. Germline values: CDR1 SGHTS, CDR2 YDEGEE. The CDR3 region has the DNA TGTGCCAGCAGCTCCCGAACCGGGACAGGGGGTTCACCCCTCCACTTT. Translation: CASSSRTGTGGSPLHF.

The rearrangement joins TRBV3-1 (or the pseudogene TRBV3-2) to TRBJ2-5, with TRBD2 matching 11 bases. Germline lookup yields CDR1 LGHDT and CDR2 YNNKEL (reference sequence). CDR3 size: 18 residues. V shed 1 base and J 2 bases; nucleotides not matched to a gene: 9. The CDR3 bases are TGTGCCAGCAGCCAAGGGAGGCTAGCGGGAGGATGGCAAGAGACCCAGTACTTC. Translation gives CASSQGRLAGGWQETQYF.

This clone was observed once. The chain links TRBV5-5 to TRBJ2-7, with 12 bases matching TRBD2. CDR3 length equals 14 residues. Per the germline V gene, CDR1 is SGHKS and CDR2 is YYEKEE (reference sequence). V gave up 5 bases and J gave up 4 bases; unmatched junction bases: 4. The CDR3 nucleotides are TGTGCCAGCAGGACTAGCGGGAGTGATTACGAGCAGTACTTC. It codes for CASRTSGSDYEQYF.

The J gene is TRBJ2-7, the V gene TRBV27; 14 bases fit TRBD2. Per the germline V gene, CDR1 is MNHEY and CDR2 is SMNVEV (reference sequence). Germline trimming cut 6 bases from V and 1 base from J; bases unmatched to any gene: 14. This CDR3 comprises 19 residues. This CDR3 is CASRPWGGLAGDRSYEQYF. The CDR3 DNA sequence: TGTGCCAGCAGGCCGTGGGGGGGACTAGCGGGAGACCGATCCTACGAGCAGTACTTC.

Remarks on this clone: One end of the junction does not line up with germline, which may come from a read error. The chain is built from TRBV19 and TRBJ2-1; TRBD2 might be the D (6 bases). The CDR3 runs 14 residues. From germline, CDR1 is LNHDA and CDR2 SQIVND (reference sequence). The CDR3 nucleotides are TGTGCCAGTAGTATCCGGGACTCCGACAATGAGCAGTTCTTC. It is translated as CASSIRDSDNEQFF.

The chain recombines TRBV5-8 with TRBJ1-6; a weak D match, TRBD1 (6 bases). The V and J ends lost 0 bases and 6 bases respectively, with 16 bases between them. In germline, CDR1 is SGHTS, CDR2 YDEGEE. CDR3 size: 17 residues. CDR3 DNA: TGTGCCAGCAGCTTGGAAATTGGGATAGGGGGTAATTCACCCCTCCACTTT. It translates to CASSLEIGIGGNSPLHF.

The genes are TRBV4-2 and TRBJ2-1; the match to TRBD2 covers 8 bases. Per the germline V gene, CDR1 is LGHNA and CDR2 is YNFKEQ. The CDR3 covers 15 residues. V lost 3 bases and J lost 8; bases outside the gene matches: 9. Written as DNA, the CDR3 is TGTGCCAGCAGCCAGGATAGCCTGACTAGCGATGAGCAGTTCTTC. Amino acids: CASSQDSLTSDEQFF.

The chain carries TRBV3-1 (or the pseudogene TRBV3-2) and TRBJ2-7; D is possibly TRBD2 (5 bases). The V end lost 4 bases, the J end lost 6 bases, and 13 bases lay between the germline ends. CDR1 and CDR2 (germline): LGHDT, YNNKEL (reference sequence). This CDR3 is 13 amino acids long. The DNA of the CDR3 is TGTGCCAGCAGCCCTGGACTGACTGGCGAGCAGTACTTC. Its protein product is CASSPGLTGEQYF.

The rearrangement uses TRBV2 and TRBJ1-5; D ambiguous. Germline values: CDR1 SNHLY, CDR2 FYNNEI. Trimming took 8 bases from V and 6 from J, leaving 8 bases between them. This CDR3 has 11 amino acids. CDR3 protein: CASRGGQPQHF. DNA for the CDR3: TGTGCCAGCCGAGGAGGTCAGCCCCAGCATTTT. Combining the CDR3 with reference TRBV2 and TRBJ1-5 gives the whole variable domain EPEVTQTPSHQVTQMGQEVILRCVPISNHLYFYWYRQILGQKVEFLVSFYNNEISEKSEIFDDQFSVERPDGSNFTLKIRSTKLEDSAMYFCASRGGQPQHFGDGTRLSIL.

The rearrangement joins TRBV2 to TRBJ1-2, with unresolved D. This CDR3 contains 13 residues. Germline V CDR1 and CDR2: SNHLY, FYNNEI. Trimming pared 4 bases from V and 1 base from J, leaving 7 bases between. CDR3 in amino acids: CASSGGNNYGYTF. CDR3 nucleotide sequence: TGTGCCAGCAGTGGAGGGAATAACTATGGCTACACCTTC.